A selection of T cell receptor beta chains follows, all from one sample in a study of cytomegalovirus exposure and HLA in healthy donors. Sequenced by immunoSEQ multiplex PCR; TCRdb stores in-frame clones only, minus some. Of 150,000 to 200,000 clones in the sample, roughly 80% were seen once. Material: PBMCs. These receptors were taken from a young woman in good health and CMV-seropositive. CDR3s include the opening cysteine and the closing phenylalanine or tryptophan. D genes are given only for firm matches. Size tells how often a clone was seen (once, few, many) or the class of an expanded clone, and some rows leave it out.

>TRBD2|TRBJ2-7|TRBV18|.
TGTGCCAGCTCGGGTAGCGGGGGGCTCTCCTACGAGCAGTACTTC
CASSGSGGLSYEQYF
>.|TRBJ2-7|TRBV4-2|.
TGTGCCAGCAGCCAAGATCCTTGGCCAGCGGAGGGGGAGCAGTACTTC
CASSQDPWPAEGEQYF
>.|TRBJ2-7|TRBV7-6|.
TGTGCCAGCAGCTTAGCGTGTGGCAGAAACTACGAGCAGTACTTC
CASSLACGRNYEQYF
>TRBD1|TRBJ1-2|TRBV7-2|.
TGTGCCAGCAGCTTATCCTACAGGGGGCCCCTCGCCTTC
CASSLSYRGPLAF
>TRBD1|TRBJ1-2|TRBV29-1|.
TGCAGCGTTCTAACACAGGGGGGCTATGGCTACACCTTC
CSVLTQGGYGYTF
>.|TRBJ1-5|TRBV19|.
TGTGCCAGTAATGCCTATATCTTGGAGCCCCAGCATTTT
CASNAYILEPQHF
>.|TRBJ2-7|TRBV6-6|once
TGTGCCAGCAGTTACGCGGACTCCTACGAGCAGCACTTC
CASSYADSYEQHF
>.|TRBJ2-3|TRBV19|.
TGTGCCAGTAGCCAAACAGGTCGAGATACGCAGTATTTT
CASSQTGRDTQYF
>TRBD2|TRBJ2-3|TRBV27|.
TGTGCCAGCACGCACTTGCGGGGGAGCACAGATACGCAGTATTTT
CASTHLRGSTDTQYF
>TRBD1|TRBJ1-2|TRBV29-1|.
TGCAGCGTTGCCCACCCGGGACAGGGGGACGGCTACACCTTC
CSVAHPGQGDGYTF
>TRBD2|TRBJ2-7|TRBV29-1|.
TGCAGCGTCGCTAGCGGGGGGGACTACGAGCAGTACTTC
CSVASGGDYEQYF
>.|TRBJ2-7|TRBV25-1|many
TGTGCCAGCAGTGAATCGGCCCAGGGTGAGGTTAAGGACTTC
CASSESAQGEVKDF
>TRBD2|TRBJ2-7|TRBV7-8|.
TGTGCCAGCGGGGGGGGGACGGAACCCTACGAGCAGTACTTC
CASGGGTEPYEQYF
>TRBD2|TRBJ2-3|TRBV11-3|.
TGTGCCAGCAGCTCCGGCGGGGGAGCAGATACGCAGTATTTT
CASSSGGGADTQYF
>.|TRBJ1-5|TRBV7-9|once
TGTGCCAGCAGCTCTCAGATTAATCAGCCCCAGCATTTT
CASSSQINQPQHF
>.|TRBJ1-3|TRBV19|.
TGTGCCACCAGGGTGTTTGAGAACTCTGGAAACACCATATATTTT
CATRVFENSGNTIYF
>.|TRBJ2-2|TRBV2|few
TGTGCCAGCAGTGAGGTGGGCCGAGAGACCGGGGAGCTGTTTTTT
CASSEVGRETGELFF
>TRBD1|TRBJ2-7|TRBV4-1|once
TGCGCCAGCAGCCAGGCCGGGACAGGGGTTTACGAGCAGTACTTC
CASSQAGTGVYEQYF
>.|TRBJ2-7|TRBV7-6|.
TGTGCCAGCAGCCTGACGAGCGTCCCTCCCTACGAGCAGTACTTC
CASSLTSVPPYEQYF
>TRBD1|TRBJ1-6|TRBV7-2|.
TGTGCCAGCAGCAAACGTAGGGGACAGGGGCTTAATTCACCCCTCCACTTT
CASSKRRGQGLNSPLHF
>.|TRBJ1-2|TRBV5-1|.
TGCGCCAGCGGCTCAGGGTTTCCCCTTGAGGGCTACACCTTC
CASGSGFPLEGYTF
>.|TRBJ1-5|TRBV4-1|.
TGCGCCAGCAGCCAGCAAACAGGGAGTCAGCCCCAGCATTTT
CASSQQTGSQPQHF
>TRBD1|TRBJ1-3|TRBV2|.
TGTGCCAGCAGTTTGGGGACAGACTCTGGAAACACCATATATTTT
CASSLGTDSGNTIYF
>.|TRBJ1-2|TRBV7-5|.
TGTGTCAGAAGGATAGCCGGACAGGGTCGAAGGGGCTACACCTTC
CVRRIAGQGRRGYTF
>.|TRBJ1-2|TRBV6-5|.
TGTGCCAGCTCTGGGGGCCAATATGGCTACACCTTC
CASSGGQYGYTF
>TRBD2|TRBJ2-3|TRBV4-1|.
TGCGCCAGCAGCCAAGTGGGACTAGCGGGGATCACAGATACGCAGTATTTT
CASSQVGLAGITDTQYF
>.|TRBJ1-5|TRBV30|.
TGTGCCTGGAGTGCGGTATTGGGGGGAAGGCCGAATCAGCCCCAGCATTTT
CAWSAVLGGRPNQPQHF
>TRBD1|TRBJ1-2|TRBV19|.
TGTGCCAGTAGTACGGCACAGGGGAGCTACACCTTC
CASSTAQGSYTF
>.|TRBJ1-1|TRBV7-9|.
TGTGCCAGCAGCTTAGACAGGCTAACTGTGAACACTGAAGCTTTCTTT
CASSLDRLTVNTEAFF
>.|TRBJ1-1|TRBV6-4|.
TGTGCCAGCAGTGACGGGCGGAACACTGAAGCTTTCTTT
CASSDGRNTEAFF
>.|TRBJ1-2|TRBV5-1|.
TGCGCCAGCAGCCCCTCAGCGGCAGGGGCCATATACACCTTC
CASSPSAAGAIYTF
>.|TRBJ1-2|TRBV6-1|.
TGTGCCAGCCAAAGTCCGGGATTCTATGGCTACACCTTC
CASQSPGFYGYTF
>.|TRBJ1-1|TRBV5-4|.
TGTGCCAGCAGCTTTCAGGGTACAGCTTTCTTT
CASSFQGTAFF
>TRBD2|TRBJ2-3|TRBV11-2|once
TGTGCCAGCAGCTCGGGACTAGCTAGCACAGATACGCAGTATTTT
CASSSGLASTDTQYF
>.|TRBJ2-1|TRBV19|.
TGTGCCAGTAGTATAGACAGGGAGGTGTCCTACAATGAGCAGTTCTTC
CASSIDREVSYNEQFF
>TRBD1|TRBJ2-5|TRBV2|.
TGTGCCAGCAGTGAAGGTGGAGGACAGGGCGAGACCCAGTACTTC
CASSEGGGQGETQYF
>TRBD2|TRBJ2-3|TRBV9|.
TGTGCCAGCAGCGTGGTGCCGGCGGGGGGATCTTTTGATACGCAGTATTTT
CASSVVPAGGSFDTQYF
>.|TRBJ2-3|TRBV6-5|.
TGTGCCAGCAGTTTGAGGGCTGTCACAGATACGCAGTATTTT
CASSLRAVTDTQYF
>TRBD1|TRBJ1-1|TRBV5-4|.
TGTGCCAGCAGCTGGGACAGGGGAGGACCAAACACTGAAGCTTTCTTT
CASSWDRGGPNTEAFF
>TRBD1|TRBJ1-4|TRBV7-2|.
TGTGCCAGCAGCTCCCCTTGGACAGGGGGCGCGAGTAGTGAAAAACTGTTTTTT
CASSSPWTGGASSEKLFF
>.|TRBJ2-3|TRBV7-2|.
TGTGCCAGCAGCTTAATTCAAAGCACAGATACGCAGTATTTT
CASSLIQSTDTQYF
>TRBD1|TRBJ1-2|TRBV7-9|.
TGTGCCAGCAGCAAAACTCTCGGGACAGGGTCTAGGGGCTACACCTTC
CASSKTLGTGSRGYTF
>.|TRBJ1-6|TRBV4-2|.
TGTGCCAGCAGCCAAGACCACGACCCTAGCTCCTATAATTCACCCCTCCACTTT
CASSQDHDPSSYNSPLHF
>.|TRBJ2-3|TRBV7-8|.
TGTGCCAGCAGCCTCTCCCGCAGGGCAACAGATACGCAGTATTTT
CASSLSRRATDTQYF
>.|TRBJ1-2|TRBV28|.
TGTGCCAGCAGTTTAAATCTTGAGGTTTTCGGGGAAAACTATGGCTACACCTTC
CASSLNLEVFGENYGYTF
>.|TRBJ1-1|TRBV28|few
TGTGCCAGCGGCAACAGTGCTGAAGCTTTCTTT
CASGNSAEAFF
>TRBD1|TRBJ2-1|TRBV30|once
TGTGCCTGGAGCGATACCGGGACAGGGGCCAATGAGCAGTTCTTC
CAWSDTGTGANEQFF
>.|TRBJ1-6|TRBV4-2|.
TGTGCCAGCAGCCAAGGCTTGATTAGCTCCTATAATTCACCCCTCCACTTT
CASSQGLISSYNSPLHF
>.|TRBJ1-1|TRBV6-1|.
TGTGCCCATGCCTGGGGGAGGACTGAAGCTTTCTTT
CAHAWGRTEAFF
>TRBD2|TRBJ2-2|TRBV5-4|few
TGTGCCAGCAGGCCCTCGCGGGGGGGCACCGGGGAGCTGTTTTTT
CASRPSRGGTGELFF
>TRBD1|TRBJ1-2|TRBV29-1|.
TGCAGCGCAGGGGGCAGGGGGACGTATGGCTACACCTTC
CSAGGRGTYGYTF
>TRBD2|TRBJ2-3|TRBV10-1|.
TGCGCCAGCAGTGAGTTCCTAGCGGGGGGCACAGATACGCAGTATTTT
CASSEFLAGGTDTQYF
>.|TRBJ1-4|TRBV5-4|many
TGTGCCAGCACCTCGGGGGAAAAACTGTTTTTT
CASTSGEKLFF
>TRBD2|TRBJ2-1|TRBV6-1|few
TGTGCCAGCCCTACCCTAGCGGGCAATGAGCAGTTCTTC
CASPTLAGNEQFF
>TRBD1|TRBJ2-1|TRBV29-1|.
TGCAGCGTTGCCGGGACAGGTAACAATGAGCAGTTCTTC
CSVAGTGNNEQFF